This passage covers 10 T cell receptor beta chains from one sample sequenced in a study of blood T cell repertoires in COVID-19. Here immunoSEQ multiplex PCR was the method, and the copy in TCRdb shows in-frame clones only, minus some. The sample lists tens of thousands of clones; more than 70% were seen once. The sequenced material came from peripheral blood. These receptors were taken from a human donor in a cohort sampled during active COVID-19.

V is TRBV5-4 and J is TRBJ2-1; maybe TRBD2 (5 bases). In germline, CDR1 is SGHNT, CDR2 YYREEE (reference sequence). This CDR3 contains 15 residues. The V end was cut by 0 bases, the J end by 2 bases, with 9 bases between. The CDR3 nucleotides are TGTGCCAGCAGCTTGGAGTTCGGGACCTACAATGAGCAGTTCTTC. Its protein product is CASSLEFGTYNEQFF.

The chain links TRBV3-1 (or the pseudogene TRBV3-2) to TRBJ2-7; D may be TRBD2 (6 bases). Per germline, CDR1 LGHDT and CDR2 YNNKEL (reference sequence). The V and J ends lost 1 base and 7 bases respectively, with 11 bases between them. The CDR3 is made up of 13 amino acids. DNA for the CDR3: TGTGCCAGCAGCCAAGGACGGGGGATGGAGCAGTACTTC. Its translation: CASSQGRGMEQYF.

This chain uses TRBV6-5 with TRBJ2-1, with TRBD1 identical over 9 bases. Germline V gene sequence: CDR1 MNHEY, CDR2 SVGAGI. This CDR3 is 14 amino acids long. The junction had 7 bases not matched to a gene; V was cut back by 6 bases and J by 7 bases. The CDR3 here is CASRSTGTGNEQFF. In DNA, the CDR3 is TGTGCCAGCAGGTCCACTGGGACAGGGAATGAGCAGTTCTTC.

A single count supports this clone. V and J are TRBV28 and TRBJ2-2; TRBD1 matches 9 bases. V shed 3 bases, J shed 9 bases, and the junction held 8 bases outside the gene matches. The V gene's germline CDR1 is MDHEN and CDR2 SYDVKM. The CDR3 length is 15 residues. CDR3: CASSFGGTGRWELFF. The CDR3 DNA sequence: TGTGCCAGCAGTTTTGGAGGGACAGGGCGTTGGGAGCTGTTTTTT.

The rearrangement links TRBV10-2 to TRBJ1-2, with TRBD1 matching 10 bases. Germline V gene lookup returns CDR1 WSHSY and CDR2 SAAADI. The CDR3 loop spans 13 amino acids. V was pared by 6 bases and J by 2 bases, with 0 bases of the junction left unmatched. CDR3 sequence: CASRGQGNYGYTF. The CDR3 bases are TGCGCCAGCAGGGGACAGGGGAACTATGGCTACACCTTC.

This clone showed up just a few times. The V call is TRBV28, the J call TRBJ1-5, with D perhaps TRBD1 (5 bases). V was cut by 3 bases and J by 6 bases, with 30 bases left in between. CDR1 and CDR2 from the germline V gene are MDHEN and SYDVKM. The CDR3 consists of 20 residues. This CDR3 reads CASSFRTGRGTRGRSQPQHF. The CDR3 bases are TGTGCCAGCAGTTTTCGTACCGGGCGGGGCACCCGAGGGAGAAGTCAGCCCCAGCATTTT.

The V call is TRBV27, the J call TRBJ2-5; D might be TRBD2 (5 bases). The CDR3 covers 14 residues. CDR1 and CDR2 from the germline V gene are MNHEY and SMNVEV (reference sequence). V shed 3 bases and J shed 4 bases, with 12 bases lying between them. The CDR3: CASSFRGLTETQYF. The CDR3 bases are TGTGCCAGCAGTTTTCGTGGACTTACAGAGACCCAGTACTTC.

The chain employs TRBV3-1 (or the pseudogene TRBV3-2) and TRBJ2-1; D is undetermined. The CDR3 is 14 amino acids. Germline loops: CDR1 LGHDT, CDR2 YNNKEL (reference sequence). Trimming took 0 bases from V and 2 from J, leaving 5 bases between them. CDR3 sequence: CASSQESPYNEQFF. The CDR3 nucleotides are TGTGCCAGCAGCCAAGAGAGCCCCTACAATGAGCAGTTCTTC.

The V and J genes are TRBV28 and TRBJ2-7; 9 bases map to TRBD1. The V segment lost 6 bases and the J segment 3 bases; nucleotides outside the gene matches: 6. Germline lookup yields CDR1 MDHEN and CDR2 SYDVKM. This CDR3 region has 14 residues. The CDR3 coding sequence is TGTGCCAGCAGCCCCGGGACAGGGCGCTACGAGCAGTACTTC. It yields the protein CASSPGTGRYEQYF.

The V and J genes are TRBV29-1 and TRBJ2-4; no firm D call. Trimming removed 4 bases at V and 7 bases at J, with 11 bases between. CDR1 SQVTM and CDR2 ANQGSEA come from the germline V gene. CDR3 size: 12 residues. As DNA, the CDR3 is TGCAGCGTTGTTGGCAGGTCCAACATTCAGTACTTC. Amino acids: CSVVGRSNIQYF.